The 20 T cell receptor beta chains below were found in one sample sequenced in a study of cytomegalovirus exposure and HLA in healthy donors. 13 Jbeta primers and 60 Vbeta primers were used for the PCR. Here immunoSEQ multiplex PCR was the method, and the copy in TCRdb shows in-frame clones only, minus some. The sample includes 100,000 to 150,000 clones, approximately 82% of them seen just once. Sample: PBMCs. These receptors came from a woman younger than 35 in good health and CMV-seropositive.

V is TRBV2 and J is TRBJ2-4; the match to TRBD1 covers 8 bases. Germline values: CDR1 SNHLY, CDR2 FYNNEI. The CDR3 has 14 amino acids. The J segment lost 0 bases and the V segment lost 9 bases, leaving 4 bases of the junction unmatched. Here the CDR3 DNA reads TGTGCCAGTCAGACAGGGGAAGCCAAAAACATTCAGTACTTC. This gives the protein CASQTGEAKNIQYF.

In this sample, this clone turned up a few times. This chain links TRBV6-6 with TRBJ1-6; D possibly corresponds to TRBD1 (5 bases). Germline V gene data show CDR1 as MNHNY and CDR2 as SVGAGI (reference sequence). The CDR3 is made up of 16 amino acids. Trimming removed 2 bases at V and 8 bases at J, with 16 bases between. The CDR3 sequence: CASSYQGETGDSPLHF. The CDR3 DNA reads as TGTGCCAGCAGTTACCAAGGTGAAACGGGGGATTCACCCCTCCACTTT.

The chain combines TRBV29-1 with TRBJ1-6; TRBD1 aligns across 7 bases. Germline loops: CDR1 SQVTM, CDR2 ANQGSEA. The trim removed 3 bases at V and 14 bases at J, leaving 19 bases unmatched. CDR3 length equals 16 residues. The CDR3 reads CSVDGQAPTQIQALHF. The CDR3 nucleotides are TGCAGCGTTGACGGACAGGCCCCCACTCAGATACAGGCCCTCCACTTT.

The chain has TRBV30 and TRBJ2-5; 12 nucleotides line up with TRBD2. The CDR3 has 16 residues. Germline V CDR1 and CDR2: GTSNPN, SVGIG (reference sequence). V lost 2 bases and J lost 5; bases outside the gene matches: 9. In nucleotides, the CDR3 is TGTGCCTGGAGTTGGACTAGCGGGGTCCAGGGGGAGACCCAGTACTTC. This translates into CAWSWTSGVQGETQYF.

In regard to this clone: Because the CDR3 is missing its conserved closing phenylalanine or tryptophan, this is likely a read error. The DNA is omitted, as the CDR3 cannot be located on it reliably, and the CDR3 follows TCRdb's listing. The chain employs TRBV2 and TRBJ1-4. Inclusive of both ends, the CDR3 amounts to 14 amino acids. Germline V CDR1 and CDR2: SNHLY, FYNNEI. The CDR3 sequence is CASSLGGAQESTTL.

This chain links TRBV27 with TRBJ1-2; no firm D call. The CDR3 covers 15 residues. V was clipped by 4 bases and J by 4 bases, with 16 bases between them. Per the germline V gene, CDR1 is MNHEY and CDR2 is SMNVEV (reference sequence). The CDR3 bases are TGTGCCAGCAGTTCGTCTTTTGGGAGTGGCTATGGCTACACCTTC. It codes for CASSSSFGSGYGYTF.

The CDR3 bases are TGTGCCAGCAGCCAAGAGGAGGGAAAGGGTGGAAACACCATATATTTT. Translated, it gives CASSQEEGKGGNTIYF. This chain connects TRBV4-2 to TRBJ1-3; no definite D call. V lost 0 bases and J 3 bases, leaving 12 bases between the germline ends. The CDR3 is 16 amino acids. Germline values: CDR1 LGHNA, CDR2 YNFKEQ.

In DNA form, the CDR3 reads TGTGCCAGCAGTTTAGCGGGGTCCCTGGACACCGGGGAGCTGTTTTTT. Its protein is CASSLAGSLDTGELFF. The V gene is TRBV28, the J gene TRBJ2-2; D is perhaps TRBD2 (6 bases). This CDR3 region has 16 residues. V lost 2 bases and J 3 bases, leaving 13 bases between the germline ends. The V gene's germline CDR1 is MDHEN and CDR2 SYDVKM. Filled out from reference TRBV28 and TRBJ2-2, the complete variable domain reads DVKVTQSSRYLVKRTGEKVFLECVQDMDHENMFWYRQDPGLGLRLIYFSYDVKMKEKGDIPEGYSVSREKKERFSLILESASTNQTSMYLCASSLAGSLDTGELFFGEGSRLTVL.

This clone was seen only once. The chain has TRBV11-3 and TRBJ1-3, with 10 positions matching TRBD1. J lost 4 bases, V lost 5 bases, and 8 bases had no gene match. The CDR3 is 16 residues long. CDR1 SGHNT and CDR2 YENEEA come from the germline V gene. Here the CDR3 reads CASSLTGGFWGNTIYF. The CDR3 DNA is TGTGCCAGCAGCCTGACAGGGGGCTTTTGGGGAAACACCATATATTTT. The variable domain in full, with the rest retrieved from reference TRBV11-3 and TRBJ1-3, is EAGVVQSPRYKIIEKKQPVAFWCNPISGHNTLYWYLQNLGQGPELLIRYENEEAVDDSQLPKDRFSAERLKGVDSTLKIQPAELGDSAVYLCASSLTGGFWGNTIYFGEGSWLTVV.

The CDR3 here is CASSPEETGHYGYTF. DNA of the CDR3: TGTGCCAGCAGTCCCGAGGAGACAGGGCACTATGGCTACACCTTC. The V call is TRBV6-5, the J call TRBJ1-2; 7 bases line up with TRBD1. Germline V gene sequence: CDR1 MNHEY, CDR2 SVGAGI. This CDR3 is built from 15 residues. V shed 5 bases and J 3 bases; nucleotides not matched to a gene: 9.

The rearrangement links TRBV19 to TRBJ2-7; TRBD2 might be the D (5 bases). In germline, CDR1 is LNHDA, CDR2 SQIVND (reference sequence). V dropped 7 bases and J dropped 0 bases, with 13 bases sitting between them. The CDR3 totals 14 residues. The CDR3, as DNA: TGTGCCAGTACCGCCGGGGATAGCTCCTACGAGCAGTACTTC. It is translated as CASTAGDSSYEQYF.

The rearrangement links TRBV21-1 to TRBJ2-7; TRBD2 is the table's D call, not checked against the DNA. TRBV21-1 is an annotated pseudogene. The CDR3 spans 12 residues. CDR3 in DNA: TGTGCCAGCTTTACGGTAGTTCACGAGCAGTACTTC. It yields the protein CASFTVVHEQYF.

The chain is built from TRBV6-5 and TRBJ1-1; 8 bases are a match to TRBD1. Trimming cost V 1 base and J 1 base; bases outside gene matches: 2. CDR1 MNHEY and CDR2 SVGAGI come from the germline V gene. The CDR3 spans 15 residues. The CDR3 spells CASSYFTGGNTEAFF. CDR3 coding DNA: TGTGCCAGCAGTTACTTTACAGGGGGGAACACTGAAGCTTTCTTT.

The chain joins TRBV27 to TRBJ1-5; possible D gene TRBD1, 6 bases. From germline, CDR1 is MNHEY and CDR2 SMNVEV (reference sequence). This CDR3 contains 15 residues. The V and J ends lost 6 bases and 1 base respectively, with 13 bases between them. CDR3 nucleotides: TGTGCCAGCAGACCTACAGGGAGAAGCAATCAGCCCCAGCATTTT. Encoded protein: CASRPTGRSNQPQHF.

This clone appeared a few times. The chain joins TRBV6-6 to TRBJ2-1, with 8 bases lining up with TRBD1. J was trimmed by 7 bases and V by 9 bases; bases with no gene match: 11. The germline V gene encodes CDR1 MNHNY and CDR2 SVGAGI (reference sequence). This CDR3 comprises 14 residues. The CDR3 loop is CASITGGSSNEQFF. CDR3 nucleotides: TGTGCCAGTATCACAGGGGGATCGTCGAATGAGCAGTTCTTC.

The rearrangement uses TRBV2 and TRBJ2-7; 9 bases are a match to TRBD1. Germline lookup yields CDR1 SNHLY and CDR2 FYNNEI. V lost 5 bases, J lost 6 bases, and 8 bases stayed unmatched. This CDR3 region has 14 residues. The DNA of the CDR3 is TGTGCCAGCAGTTCTCCCGGGACAGGGCGCGAGCAGTACTTC. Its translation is CASSSPGTGREQYF.

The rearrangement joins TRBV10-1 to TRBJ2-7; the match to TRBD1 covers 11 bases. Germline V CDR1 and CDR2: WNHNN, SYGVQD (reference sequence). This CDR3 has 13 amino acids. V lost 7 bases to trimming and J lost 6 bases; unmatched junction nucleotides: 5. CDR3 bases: TGCGCCAGCAACCCCGGGACAGGGGGCGAGCAGTACTTC. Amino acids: CASNPGTGGEQYF.

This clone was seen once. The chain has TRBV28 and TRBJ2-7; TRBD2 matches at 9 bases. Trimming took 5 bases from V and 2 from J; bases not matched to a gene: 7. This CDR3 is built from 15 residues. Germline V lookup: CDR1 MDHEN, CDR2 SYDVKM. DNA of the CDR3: TGTGCCAGCAGTCTCAGGGCGGGGGGGCCCTACGAGCAGTACTTC. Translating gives CASSLRAGGPYEQYF.

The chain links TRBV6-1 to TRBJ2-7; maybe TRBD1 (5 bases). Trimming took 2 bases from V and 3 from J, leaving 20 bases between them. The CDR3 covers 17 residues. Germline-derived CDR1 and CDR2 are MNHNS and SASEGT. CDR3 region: CASSELFGQGMGYEQYF. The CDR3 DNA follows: TGTGCCAGCAGTGAACTCTTCGGGCAGGGAATGGGCTACGAGCAGTACTTC.

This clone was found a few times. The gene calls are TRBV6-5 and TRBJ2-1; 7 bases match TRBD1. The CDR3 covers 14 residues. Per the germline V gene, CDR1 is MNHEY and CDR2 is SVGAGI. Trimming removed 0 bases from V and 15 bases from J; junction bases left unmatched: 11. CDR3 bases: TGTGCCAGCAGTTACTCAGGGACAGAAGATAATTTGTTCTTC. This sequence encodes CASSYSGTEDNLFF.